This is a list of T cell receptor beta chains from one sample in a study of cytomegalovirus exposure and HLA in healthy donors. Repertoires were generated with immunoSEQ multiplex PCR, while TCRdb's copy carries only in-frame clones and drops some. The table lists tens of thousands of clones, about 74% of them singletons. Sample: PBMCs. These receptor sequences come from a woman aged 45-60 years in good health and CMV-seropositive. CDR3s include the opening cysteine and the closing phenylalanine or tryptophan. D genes are given only for firm matches. Some rows have no size entry. The others give once, few or many, or a class for an expanded clone.

D gene	CDR3 length	V gene	clone size	J gene	CDR3 DNA	CDR3 protein
TRBD1	15	TRBV19	.	TRBJ2-7	TGTGCCAGTACTCCGAGTCAGGGGGTCTCCTACGAGCAGTACTTC	CASTPSQGVSYEQYF
.	18	TRBV2	.	TRBJ2-1	TGTGCCAGCACTCTCTACCACGGACAGCTACGGAATGGCAATGAGCAGTTCTTC	CASTLYHGQLRNGNEQFF
TRBD1	15	TRBV9	once	TRBJ1-5	TGTGCCAGCAGCGCGACACAGGGGATCAATCAGCCCCAGCATTTT	CASSATQGINQPQHF
.	15	TRBV15	.	TRBJ2-5	TGTGCCACCAGCAGAGATCTCAGAGTGGGCGAGACCCAGTACTTC	CATSRDLRVGETQYF
.	14	TRBV28	.	TRBJ1-2	TGTGCCAGCAGTTTGTCCGGGTTCGACTATGGCTACACCTTC	CASSLSGFDYGYTF
.	15	TRBV7-8	.	TRBJ2-3	TGTGCCAGCGCCGGAGGGACAGACTCCACAGATACGCAGTATTTT	CASAGGTDSTDTQYF
TRBD2	15	TRBV7-9	.	TRBJ2-7	TGTGCCAGCAGCACACTAGCGGGGAGGAGTGGCGAGCAGTACTTC	CASSTLAGRSGEQYF
TRBD1	15	TRBV7-6	.	TRBJ1-3	TGTGCCAGCAGTTCCGTAGGGACAGTCGGAAACACCATATATTTT	CASSSVGTVGNTIYF
.	13	TRBV11-3	.	TRBJ2-1	TGTGCCAGCAGCCGGAGGGGAATCAATGAGCAGTTCTTC	CASSRRGINEQFF
TRBD2	17	TRBV5-6	few	TRBJ2-1	TGTGCCAGCAGCTTGAGTATGGGGGAGGGCCCTTACAATGAGCAGTTCTTC	CASSLSMGEGPYNEQFF
.	13	TRBV28	.	TRBJ2-7	TGTGCCAGCTTCGGGGGGCCTGTCTACGAGCAGTACTTC	CASFGGPVYEQYF